One and the same sample provided the 26 T cell receptor beta chains below, sequenced in a study of spatial heterogeneity in lung cancer. This sample's time point: sample taken at primary tumor resection. The sequenced material consisted of unsorted whole RNA from tumor, nontumor lung or frozen PBMC. TCRdb reprocessed the 5' RACE reads via MiXCR and lists one record per CDR3 protein. The sample comprises 60,000 to 80,000 distinct CDR3 sequences, more than 10% of which are singletons, and 5.5% to 7.5% rests with the top ten. The source material was PBMCs, sampled at surgery. The receptors were sampled from a male donor with early-stage non-small cell lung cancer.

V gene TRBV10-3 combines with J gene TRBJ2-5; 12 bases match TRBD2. The V gene's germline CDR1 is ENHRY and CDR2 SYGVKD. CDR3 size: 15 residues. V shed 6 bases, J shed 5 bases, and the junction held 7 bases outside the gene matches. CDR3 nucleotide sequence: TGTGCCATCAGCCTAGGACTAGCGGGAACGGAGACCCAGTACTTC. Translating it yields CAISLGLAGTETQYF.

This clonotype was detected many times. The V gene is TRBV12-5, the J gene TRBJ2-7; 8 positions agree with TRBD1. The CDR3 contains 16 residues. The J segment lost 3 bases and the V segment lost 5 bases, leaving 12 bases of the junction unmatched. Germline loops: CDR1 LGHNT, CDR2 FRNRAP. This chain's CDR3 is CASGKPPRTGNYEQYF. CDR3 coding DNA: TGTGCTAGTGGTAAACCCCCCCGGACAGGGAACTACGAGCAGTACTTC. Using reference TRBV12-5 and TRBJ2-7 for the parts outside the CDR3, the full variable domain is DARVTQTPRHKVTEMGQEVTMRCQPILGHNTVFWYRQTMMQGLELLAYFRNRAPLDDSGMPKDRFSAEMPDATLATLKIQPSEPRDSAVYFCASGKPPRTGNYEQYFGPGTRLTVT.

A few counts support this clonotype. The V call is TRBV3-1, the J call TRBJ1-2; the D is unclear. The CDR3 loop spans 14 amino acids. With 0 bases removed from V and 7 bases from J, the gap between germline ends came to 12 bases. The germline gives CDR1 LGHDT, CDR2 YNNKEL (reference sequence). The CDR3 nucleotides are TGTGCCAGCAGCCAAGAAGCCCCGTTCGCTGGCTACACCTTC. The encoded protein is CASSQEAPFAGYTF.

This chain joins TRBV7-9 and TRBJ1-1; D is ambiguous. The CDR3 runs to 14 residues. The V end lost 5 bases, the J end lost 1 base, and 11 bases lay between the germline ends. Germline V gene sequence: CDR1 SEHNR, CDR2 FQNEAQ (reference sequence). The CDR3 nucleotides are TGTGCCAGCAGCCGCCCCCCAGGGAACACTGAAGCTTTCTTT. Its protein product is CASSRPPGNTEAFF.

The chain is built from TRBV21-1 and TRBJ2-7; the D call TRBD1 from the table was never checked on the DNA. TRBV21-1 is labeled a pseudogene. This CDR3 spans 15 amino acids. CDR3 amino acids: CASSKGRDRESEQYF. The CDR3 DNA follows: TGTGCCAGCAGCAAAGGTCGGGACAGGGAAAGCGAGCAGTACTTC.

In this sample, this clonotype turned up a few times. The V call is TRBV28, the J call TRBJ2-3; possible D gene TRBD1, 6 bases. V was clipped by 9 bases and J by 1 base, with 8 bases between them. Germline V gives CDR1 MDHEN, CDR2 SYDVKM. CDR3 size: 12 residues. CDR3 region: CASHRGTDTQYF. As DNA, the CDR3 is TGTGCCAGTCACAGGGGCACAGATACGCAGTATTTT. The variable domain in full, completed from reference TRBV28 and TRBJ2-3, reads DVKVTQSSRYLVKRTGEKVFLECVQDMDHENMFWYRQDPGLGLRLIYFSYDVKMKEKGDIPEGYSVSREKKERFSLILESASTNQTSMYLCASHRGTDTQYFGPGTRLTVL.

The chain recombines TRBV5-1 with TRBJ2-5; D assignment may be TRBD1 or TRBD2 (5 bases each). The germline V gene has CDR1 SGHRS and CDR2 YFSETQ. This CDR3 region has 14 residues. V was shortened by 4 bases and J by 2 bases, with 12 bases between the two germline ends. CDR3 DNA: TGCGCCAGCAGCACGGGGACGCCTCAAGAGACCCAGTACTTC. It specifies CASSTGTPQETQYF.

This clonotype qualifies as medium-sized. In DNA, the CDR3 is TGTGCCAGCAGCTTGGCTCGCCAAGAGACCCAGTACTTC. Encoded protein: CASSLARQETQYF. The genes are TRBV7-2 and TRBJ2-5; no firm D call. This CDR3 has 13 amino acids. V lost 3 bases to trimming and J lost 1 base, with 6 bases between them. Per the germline V gene, CDR1 is SGHTA and CDR2 is FQGNSA.

This clonotype was counted ten times or more. The rearrangement links TRBV10-3 to TRBJ2-7; no reliable D call. The germline CDR1 and CDR2 sequences are ENHRY and SYGVKD. The CDR3 totals 11 residues. The V and J ends lost 4 bases and 6 bases respectively, with 7 bases between them. CDR3 in amino acids: CAISVLGEQYF. DNA of the CDR3: TGTGCCATCAGTGTTCTAGGCGAGCAGTACTTC.

J is TRBJ2-7 and V is TRBV5-4, with D perhaps being TRBD1 or TRBD2 (5 bases each). CDR3 length: 13 residues. Germline CDR1 is SGHNT and CDR2 is YYREEE (reference sequence). Trimming left V 3 bases short and J 3 bases short, with 10 bases between. The CDR3 loop reads CASSSGRRYEQYF. The CDR3 coding sequence is TGTGCCAGCAGCTCGGGACGGCGCTACGAGCAGTACTTC.

Points on this clonotype: No conserved phenylalanine or tryptophan ends this CDR3, so it is likely a read error. V usage is TRBV5-1 and J usage is TRBJ2-7; no firm D call. The ends were cut back, 0 bases at V and 5 bases at J, with 3 bases in the middle. The CDR3 is made up of 11 amino acids. Germline assignment: CDR1 SGHRS and CDR2 YFSETQ. The chain's CDR3 is CASSLENEQYL. The CDR3 DNA reads TGCGCCAGCAGCTTGGAAAACGAGCAGTACCTC.

The V and J genes are TRBV7-6 and TRBJ1-1, with D unclear. V was pared by 2 bases and J by 3 bases, with 10 bases between. CDR1 and CDR2 from the germline V gene are SGHVS and FNYEAQ. This CDR3 is built from 14 residues. This CDR3 reads CASSLYQTDTEAFF. The CDR3 coding sequence is TGTGCCAGCAGCTTATACCAAACCGACACTGAAGCTTTCTTT.

The chain uses TRBV7-2 and TRBJ1-1, with a weak D call TRBD1 (5 bases). The germline CDR1 and CDR2 sequences are SGHTA and FQGNSA. V was trimmed by 5 bases and J by 5 bases, leaving 15 bases between them. The CDR3 is 14 residues long. The CDR3, as DNA: TGTGCCAGCAGCCTTCGTGGGGGAAAAACTGAAGCTTTCTTT. Its translation is CASSLRGGKTEAFF.

A few counts support this clonotype. The chain joins TRBV3-1 to TRBJ2-7; D is perhaps TRBD1 or TRBD2 (5 bases each). The CDR3 totals 12 residues. The germline CDR1 and CDR2 sequences are LGHDT and YNNKEL (reference sequence). Trimming shortened V by 5 bases and J by 5 bases, and 10 bases separated the two germline ends. CDR3 residues: CASSSLGDEQYF. The CDR3 DNA is TGTGCCAGCAGCTCATTGGGGGACGAGCAGTACTTC.

In its sample, this clonotype was seen a few times. The rearrangement links TRBV9 to TRBJ2-1; D may be TRBD1 (5 bases). The germline V gene encodes CDR1 SGDLS and CDR2 YYNGEE. CDR3 size: 15 residues. Between the trimmed V and J ends, which lost 0 bases and 9 bases, there was a span of 16 bases. The CDR3 DNA is TGTGCCAGCAGCGTAGGGACATTCGAAGGAGCTGAGCAGTTCTTC. It translates to CASSVGTFEGAEQFF.

This clonotype was seen a handful of times. This rearrangement joins TRBV7-8 to TRBJ1-6; D uncertain. Germline V gives CDR1 SGHVS, CDR2 FQNEAQ. The CDR3 totals 17 residues. The ends were cut back, 5 bases at V and 9 bases at J, with 23 bases in the middle. CDR3 sequence reads: CASSLGSGYRISSPLHF. CDR3 coding DNA: TGTGCCAGCAGCCTGGGGTCCGGGTACAGAATAAGTTCACCCCTCCACTTT. The whole variable domain, filled in from reference TRBV7-8 and TRBJ1-6, reads GAGVSQSPRYKVAKRGQDVALRCDPISGHVSLFWYQQALGQGPEFLTYFQNEAQLDKSGLPSDRFFAERPEGSVSTLKIQRTQQEDSAVYLCASSLGSGYRISSPLHFGNGTRLTVT.

This clonotype was observed at least ten times. The chain joins TRBV4-1 to TRBJ1-2, with D possibly being TRBD1 (5 bases). CDR3 length: 14 amino acids. Trimming took off 1 base at V and 5 bases at J, with 11 bases between the two ends. Germline values: CDR1 MGHRA, CDR2 YSYEKL. CDR3 in DNA: TGCGCCAGCAGCCAAGGGACGGGGCAATATGGCTACACCTTC. This encodes CASSQGTGQYGYTF.

The CDR3 is CSAPRAGSGNTIYF. The CDR3 DNA follows: TGCAGTGCTCCTCGCGCAGGCTCTGGAAACACCATATATTTT. The chain carries TRBV20-1 and TRBJ1-3, with no clear D. Germline assignment: CDR1 DFQATT and CDR2 SNEGSKA (reference sequence). The CDR3 has 14 amino acids. V lost 5 bases and J 0 bases, leaving 11 bases between the germline ends.

CDR3 sequence reads: CASAQGGRVNTEAFF. The DNA for the CDR3 is TGCGCCAGCGCACAGGGGGGGCGTGTGAACACTGAAGCTTTCTTT. The genes are TRBV5-1 and TRBJ1-1, with 8 bases fitting TRBD1. The CDR3 is 15 residues long. V lost 7 bases, J lost 0 bases, and 8 bases stayed unmatched. Per the germline V gene, CDR1 is SGHRS and CDR2 is YFSETQ.

This rearrangement joins TRBV7-6 to TRBJ2-1, with D uncertain. CDR1 and CDR2 (germline): SGHVS, FNYEAQ. The V end lost 4 bases, the J end lost 5 bases, and 21 bases lay between the germline ends. CDR3 length equals 17 residues. In DNA, the CDR3 is TGTGCCAGCAGCTCCCGAGGACCTGAAACCATAGACAATGAGCAGTTCTTC. This encodes CASSSRGPETIDNEQFF. The full variable domain, rest sourced from reference TRBV7-6 and TRBJ2-1, is GAGVSQSPRYKVTKRGQDVALRCDPISGHVSLYWYRQALGQGPEFLTYFNYEAQQDKSGLPNDRFSAERPEGSISTLTIQRTEQRDSAMYRCASSSRGPETIDNEQFFGPGTRLTVL.

The V and J genes are TRBV20-1 and TRBJ1-3; D is unclear. The CDR3 runs 13 residues. Trimming shortened V by 1 base and J by 8 bases, and 12 bases separated the two germline ends. Germline values: CDR1 DFQATT, CDR2 SNEGSKA (reference sequence). The CDR3 DNA sequence: TGCAGTGCTAGAGCCGTGGTTGTGGACACCATATATTTT. It is translated as CSARAVVVDTIYF.

This clonotype has ten or more counts. The chain recombines TRBV29-1 with TRBJ2-7; D is uncertain. This CDR3 has 12 residues. V lost 3 bases and J 2 bases, leaving 8 bases between the germline ends. CDR1 and CDR2 (germline): SQVTM, ANQGSEA. The CDR3 DNA is TGCAGCGTTGAGGATATTACCTACGAGCAGTACTTC. Encoded protein: CSVEDITYEQYF.

This clonotype was seen repeatedly, ten times or more. The chain links TRBV7-6 to TRBJ1-4; TRBD1 aligns across 7 bases. V was clipped by 5 bases and J by 10 bases; unmatched bases: 4. The CDR3 runs 12 residues. From germline, CDR1 is SGHVS and CDR2 FNYEAQ. The CDR3 bases are TGTGCCAGCAGCGCAAACAGGGGAAAACTGTTTTTT. Translation gives CASSANRGKLFF. The full variable domain, rest sourced from reference TRBV7-6 and TRBJ1-4, is GAGVSQSPRYKVTKRGQDVALRCDPISGHVSLYWYRQALGQGPEFLTYFNYEAQQDKSGLPNDRFSAERPEGSISTLTIQRTEQRDSAMYRCASSANRGKLFFGSGTQLSVL.

A few counts support this clonotype. J is TRBJ1-5 and V is TRBV7-2, with TRBD1 as a possible D gene (6 bases). The CDR3 is 15 residues long. V lost 2 bases, J lost 0 bases, and 8 bases lay in between. Germline V lookup: CDR1 SGHTA, CDR2 FQGNSA. CDR3 sequence (DNA): TGTGCCAGCAGCTTACGGGGGCCTAGCAATCAGCCCCAGCATTTT. Translating it yields CASSLRGPSNQPQHF.

This clonotype was recorded a few times. The chain recombines TRBV7-2 with TRBJ1-2; maybe TRBD1 (6 bases). CDR3 length equals 16 residues. The germline V and J ends were trimmed by 5 bases and 3 bases, with 19 bases remaining between them. Germline V gene sequence: CDR1 SGHTA, CDR2 FQGNSA. Written as DNA, the CDR3 is TGTGCCAGCAGCCCCTCGGACGGGGGGCCGCACTATGGCTACACCTTC. This codes for CASSPSDGGPHYGYTF.

The chain recombines TRBV10-3 with TRBJ1-1, with D hard to call. Germline assignment: CDR1 ENHRY and CDR2 SYGVKD. Trimming shortened V by 3 bases and J by 1 base, and 6 bases separated the two germline ends. The CDR3 is 13 amino acids. The CDR3 DNA is TGTGCCATCAGTGAAGATCAGAACACTGAAGCTTTCTTT. Its translation: CAISEDQNTEAFF.